Presented here are 19 T cell receptor beta chains from one specimen sequenced in a study of cytomegalovirus exposure and HLA in healthy donors. The PCR contained 60 Vbeta and 13 Jbeta primers. This table comes from immunoSEQ multiplex PCR, and its TCRdb copy is limited to in-frame clones, with some not included. The repertoire holds 150,000 to 200,000 clones, with 65% to 85% as singletons. Sample: PBMCs. The receptors shown here come from a male donor in good health and CMV-seropositive.

V is TRBV12-5 and J is TRBJ2-7; 7 bases fit TRBD2. V was pared by 6 bases and J by 3 bases, with 11 bases of the junction left unmatched. This CDR3 comprises 15 residues. Germline values: CDR1 LGHNT, CDR2 FRNRAP. CDR3 region: CASGAASSGIYEQYF. In DNA, the CDR3 is TGTGCTAGTGGGGCCGCATCTAGCGGTATCTACGAGCAGTACTTC. Drawing the rest from reference TRBV12-5 and TRBJ2-7, the complete variable domain is DARVTQTPRHKVTEMGQEVTMRCQPILGHNTVFWYRQTMMQGLELLAYFRNRAPLDDSGMPKDRFSAEMPDATLATLKIQPSEPRDSAVYFCASGAASSGIYEQYFGPGTRLTVT.

This clone occurred once. The same CDR3 is also encoded by other DNA sequences in this sample. The chain uses TRBV18 and TRBJ1-1; 10 positions agree with TRBD1. J was trimmed by 4 bases and V by 4 bases; bases with no gene match: 6. From germline, CDR1 is KGHSH and CDR2 LQKENI. This CDR3 has 15 amino acids. This CDR3 is CASSLDRGFLTEAFF. CDR3 in DNA: TGTGCCAGCTCACTGGACAGGGGGTTTCTCACTGAAGCTTTCTTT.

V is TRBV11-2 and J is TRBJ2-5; 11 nucleotides match TRBD2. V gave up 0 bases and J gave up 5 bases; unmatched junction bases: 5. The CDR3 loop spans 16 amino acids. Germline V gene lookup returns CDR1 SGHAT and CDR2 FQNNGV. The CDR3 nucleotides read TGTGCCAGCAGCTTAGAATTCTCTAGCGGGGGGGAGACCCAGTACTTC. This codes for CASSLEFSSGGETQYF.

The genes are TRBV11-3 and TRBJ2-6; TRBD2 aligns across 9 bases. V shed 1 base, J shed 2 bases, and the junction held 6 bases outside the gene matches. The CDR3 is made up of 18 amino acids. Looked up from germline, CDR1 is SGHNT and CDR2 is YENEEA. CDR3 loop: CASSLAGGRAPGANVLTF. Here the CDR3 DNA reads TGTGCCAGCAGCTTAGCGGGCGGGAGGGCCCCTGGGGCCAACGTCCTGACTTTC.

This clone was seen a single time. Relative to the germline gene, one junction end is altered; a read error may explain this. The V call is TRBV7-7, the J call TRBJ2-5; 12 nucleotides agree with TRBD2. The CDR3 length is 15 residues. Germline V gene lookup returns CDR1 SSHAT and CDR2 FNYEAQ (reference sequence). This chain's CDR3 is CASSFGTSGQETQYF. CDR3 bases: TGTGCTAGCAGCTTCGGGACTAGCGGGCAAGAGACCCAGTACTTC.

This clone is a singleton in its sample. The V gene is TRBV4-3, the J gene TRBJ1-5, with D possibly TRBD1 on 5 matching bases. CDR1 is LGHNA, CDR2 YSLEER, per germline. V lost 0 bases, J lost 5 bases, and 14 bases lay in between. The CDR3 is 16 amino acids. The CDR3 DNA is TGCGCCAGCAGCCAAGAACATAGGGGTTATCATCAGCCCCAGCATTTT. The encoded protein is CASSQEHRGYHQPQHF.

This clone showed up just once. The rearrangement links TRBV5-1 to TRBJ2-1, with TRBD2 matching over 15 bases. Germline assignment: CDR1 SGHRS and CDR2 YFSETQ. Trimming removed 7 bases from V and 6 bases from J; junction bases left unmatched: 2. The CDR3 has 14 amino acids. The CDR3 reads CASGLAGGPNEQFF. CDR3 nucleotide sequence: TGCGCCAGCGGACTAGCGGGAGGGCCCAATGAGCAGTTCTTC.

This chain uses TRBV28 with TRBJ2-3; D might be TRBD2 (6 bases). Germline V gene sequence: CDR1 MDHEN, CDR2 SYDVKM. Between the trimmed V and J ends, which lost 3 bases and 2 bases, there was a span of 12 bases. This CDR3 has 15 amino acids. The CDR3 DNA reads TGTGCCAGCAGTTTCCTGTTAGCGGCCACAGATACGCAGTATTTT. It encodes CASSFLLAATDTQYF.

The chain uses TRBV11-3 and TRBJ1-5; D gene unclear. Trimming took off 5 bases at V and 7 bases at J, with 24 bases between the two ends. This CDR3 has 17 amino acids. The germline V gene has CDR1 SGHNT and CDR2 YENEEA. CDR3 sequence (DNA): TGTGCCAGCAGCCCGACATCCCCAGGCCAGAGCTACCAGCCCCAGCATTTT. Amino acids: CASSPTSPGQSYQPQHF.

The V call is TRBV6-1, the J call TRBJ2-7; the match to TRBD2 covers 8 bases. Trimming cost V 6 bases and J 3 bases; bases outside gene matches: 10. The V gene's germline CDR1 is MNHNS and CDR2 SASEGT. The CDR3 covers 15 residues. The CDR3 spells CASSPAGGGDYEQYF. Here the CDR3 DNA reads TGTGCCAGCAGCCCCGCGGGGGGAGGGGACTACGAGCAGTACTTC.

The V and J genes are TRBV7-9 and TRBJ2-1; 10 bases align to TRBD2. This CDR3 has 16 amino acids. The ends lost 6 bases at V and 4 bases at J; junction bases unmatched: 9. CDR1 and CDR2 (germline): SEHNR, FQNEAQ (reference sequence). CDR3 sequence (DNA): TGTGCCAGCAGGCCCGGACTAGCGGATCTTTACAATGAGCAGTTCTTC. Its protein is CASRPGLADLYNEQFF.

In its sample, this clone was seen a few times. The chain links TRBV6-5 to TRBJ2-2; D not resolved. V lost 4 bases, J lost 5 bases, and 11 bases lay in between. This CDR3 contains 14 residues. CDR1 and CDR2 (germline): MNHEY, SVGAGI. The CDR3 protein is CASSSPPLTGELFF. CDR3 sequence (DNA): TGTGCCAGCAGTTCCCCCCCCTTGACCGGGGAGCTGTTTTTT.

This sequence joins TRBV5-1 and TRBJ2-6; maybe TRBD1 (8 bases). V was cut by 7 bases and J by 1 base, with 18 bases left in between. CDR1 is SGHRS, CDR2 YFSETQ, per germline. This CDR3 region has 17 residues. The CDR3 reads CASGGGQEGSGANVLTF. The CDR3 DNA follows: TGCGCCAGCGGGGGGGGACAGGAGGGTTCTGGGGCCAACGTCCTGACTTTC.

The chain combines TRBV27 with TRBJ1-1; 10 bases fit TRBD1. After removal of 5 bases from V and 5 bases from J, the junction contained 11 bases not matched to a gene. The germline CDR1 and CDR2 sequences are MNHEY and SMNVEV (reference sequence). This CDR3 is built from 16 residues. In DNA form, the CDR3 reads TGTGCCAGCAGTGTAATCCGACAGGGGGCGAGAACTGAAGCTTTCTTT. This gives the protein CASSVIRQGARTEAFF.

This clone was picked up a small number of times. This sequence joins TRBV5-1 and TRBJ2-5, with D tentatively TRBD2 (5 bases). CDR3 length: 18 amino acids. CDR1 and CDR2 from the germline V gene are SGHRS and YFSETQ. Trimming cost V 1 base and J 4 bases, with 23 bases left between them. Written as DNA, the CDR3 is TGCGCCAGCAGCTTGCTGCGGAGCCACGGAGGAGGAGGAGAGACCCAGTACTTC. Protein product: CASSLLRSHGGGGETQYF.

The gene calls are TRBV5-6 and TRBJ2-7, with TRBD1 matching over 7 bases. From germline, CDR1 is SGHDT and CDR2 YYEEEE. Trimming took 4 bases from V and 6 from J; bases not matched to a gene: 7. This CDR3 has 13 amino acids. This CDR3 is CASSPQTGAEQYF. The CDR3, as DNA: TGTGCCAGCAGCCCCCAAACAGGGGCCGAGCAGTACTTC.

The V call is TRBV5-6, the J call TRBJ2-3; the match to TRBD2 covers 9 bases. J was trimmed by 4 bases and V by 4 bases; bases with no gene match: 7. The germline CDR1 and CDR2 sequences are SGHDT and YYEEEE. CDR3 length: 15 residues. The CDR3 loop is CASSPSGLASDTQYF. The CDR3 coding sequence is TGTGCCAGCAGCCCTTCGGGACTAGCTTCAGATACGCAGTATTTT. Full variable domain (rest looked up from reference TRBV5-6 and TRBJ2-3): DAGVTQSPTHLIKTRGQQVTLRCSPKSGHDTVSWYQQALGQGPQFIFQYYEEEERQRGNFPDRFSGHQFPNYSSELNVNALLLGDSALYLCASSPSGLASDTQYFGPGTRLTVL.

The chain recombines TRBV11-2 with TRBJ2-1; TRBD2 matches at 9 bases. Unmatched junction bases numbered 3, after V lost 1 base and J lost 5 bases. Per the germline V gene, CDR1 is SGHAT and CDR2 is FQNNGV. This CDR3 is built from 15 residues. The CDR3 loop reads CASSLVTSGNNEQFF. Written as DNA, the CDR3 is TGTGCCAGCAGCTTAGTGACTAGCGGCAACAATGAGCAGTTCTTC.

This chain links TRBV19 with TRBJ2-4; 12 bases line up with TRBD1. This CDR3 spans 18 amino acids. V lost 3 bases, J lost 3 bases, and 9 bases stayed unmatched. The germline gives CDR1 LNHDA, CDR2 SQIVND (reference sequence). Written as DNA, the CDR3 is TGTGCCAGTAGTATGGCCGCGGGGACAGGGGGCCTCAAAAACATTCAGTACTTC. Encoded protein: CASSMAAGTGGLKNIQYF.